The source of this T cell receptor beta chain is a study of cytomegalovirus exposure and HLA in healthy donors. Study conclusions and caveats: As a later analysis revealed, the rate of TCR association differed by HLA locus, with DRB1 most and HLA-C fewest. V segments that were indistinguishable, TRBV6-2 and TRBV6-3 among them, were omitted from analysis.

On this clone: Its antigen is currently unknown.

PCR used 60 Vbeta primers and 13 Jbeta primers. The data were produced by immunoSEQ multiplex PCR, yet TCRdb's version contains in-frame clones alone and is incomplete. The data contain about 190,000 clones, approximately 70% of them seen just once; the ten biggest clones take up approximately 3.1%. This CDR3 region has 15 residues. Germline CDR1 is PRHDT and CDR2 is FYEKMQ (reference sequence). After removal of 6 bases from V and 10 bases from J, the junction contained 13 bases not matched to a gene. The chain has TRBV13 and TRBJ2-1; 9 positions match TRBD1. The specimen was PBMCs. The sequence was obtained from a woman aged 25 to 39 in good health and CMV-seropositive. The chain's CDR3 is CASRGAGTGTWEQFF. The CDR3 DNA sequence: TGTGCCAGCAGGGGGGCTGGGACAGGGACTTGGGAGCAGTTCTTC.